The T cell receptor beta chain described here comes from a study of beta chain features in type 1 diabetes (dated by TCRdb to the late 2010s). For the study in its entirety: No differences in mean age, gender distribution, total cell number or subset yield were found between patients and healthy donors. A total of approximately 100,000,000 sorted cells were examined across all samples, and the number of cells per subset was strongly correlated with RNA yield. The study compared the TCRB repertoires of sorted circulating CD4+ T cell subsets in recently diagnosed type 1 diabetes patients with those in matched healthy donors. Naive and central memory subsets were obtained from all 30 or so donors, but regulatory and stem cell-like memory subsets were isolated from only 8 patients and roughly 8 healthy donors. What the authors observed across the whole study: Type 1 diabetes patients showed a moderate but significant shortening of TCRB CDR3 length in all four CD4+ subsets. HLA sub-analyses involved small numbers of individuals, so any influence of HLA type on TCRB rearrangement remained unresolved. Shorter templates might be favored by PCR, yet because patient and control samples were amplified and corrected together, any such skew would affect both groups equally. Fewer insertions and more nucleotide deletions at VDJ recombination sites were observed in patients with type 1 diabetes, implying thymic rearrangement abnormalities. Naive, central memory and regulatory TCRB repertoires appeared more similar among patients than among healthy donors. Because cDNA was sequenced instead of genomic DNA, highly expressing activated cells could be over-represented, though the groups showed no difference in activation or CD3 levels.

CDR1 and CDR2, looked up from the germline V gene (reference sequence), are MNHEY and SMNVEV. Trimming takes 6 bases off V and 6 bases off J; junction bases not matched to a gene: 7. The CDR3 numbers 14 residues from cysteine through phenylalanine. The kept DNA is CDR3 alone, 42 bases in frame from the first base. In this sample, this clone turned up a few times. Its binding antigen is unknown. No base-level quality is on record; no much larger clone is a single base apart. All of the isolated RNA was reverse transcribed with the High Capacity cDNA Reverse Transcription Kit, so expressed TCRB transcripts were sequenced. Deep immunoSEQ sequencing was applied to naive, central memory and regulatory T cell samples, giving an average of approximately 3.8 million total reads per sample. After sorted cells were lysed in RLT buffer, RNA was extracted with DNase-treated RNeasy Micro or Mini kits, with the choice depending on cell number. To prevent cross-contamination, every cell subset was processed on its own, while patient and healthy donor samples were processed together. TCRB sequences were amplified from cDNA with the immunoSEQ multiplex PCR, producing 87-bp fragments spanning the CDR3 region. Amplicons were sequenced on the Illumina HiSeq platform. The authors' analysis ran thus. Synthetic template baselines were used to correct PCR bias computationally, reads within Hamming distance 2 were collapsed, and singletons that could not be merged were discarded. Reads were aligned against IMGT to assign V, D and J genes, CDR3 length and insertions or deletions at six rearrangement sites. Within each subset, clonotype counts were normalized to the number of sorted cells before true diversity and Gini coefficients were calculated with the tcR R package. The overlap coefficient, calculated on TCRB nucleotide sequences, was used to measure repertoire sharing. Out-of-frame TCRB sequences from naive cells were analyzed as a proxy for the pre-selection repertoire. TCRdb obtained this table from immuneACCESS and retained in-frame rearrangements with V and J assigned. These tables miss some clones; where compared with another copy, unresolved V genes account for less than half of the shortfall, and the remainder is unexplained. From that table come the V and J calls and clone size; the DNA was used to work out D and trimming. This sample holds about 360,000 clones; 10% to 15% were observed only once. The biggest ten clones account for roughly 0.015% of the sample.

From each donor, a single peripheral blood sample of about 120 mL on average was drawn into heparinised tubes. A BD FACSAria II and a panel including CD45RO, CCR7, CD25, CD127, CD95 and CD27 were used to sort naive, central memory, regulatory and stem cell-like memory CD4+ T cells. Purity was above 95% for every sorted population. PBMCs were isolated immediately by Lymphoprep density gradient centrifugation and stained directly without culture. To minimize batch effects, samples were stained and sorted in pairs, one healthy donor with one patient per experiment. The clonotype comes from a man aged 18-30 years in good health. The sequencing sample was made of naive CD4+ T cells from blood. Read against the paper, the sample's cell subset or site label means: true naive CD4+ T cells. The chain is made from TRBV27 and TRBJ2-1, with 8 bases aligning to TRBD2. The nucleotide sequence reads TGTGCCAGCAGCCGGACTAGCCCCCCCAATGAGCAGTTCTTC. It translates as CASSRTSPPNEQFF.